One and the same sample provided the 25 T cell receptor beta chains below, sequenced in a study of shared clonotypes between healthy human individuals. CD45RO-negative, CCR7-positively selected cells formed the naive CD8 fraction, excluding terminally differentiated effector memory CD45RA+ cells. Here immunoSEQ multiplex PCR was the method, and the copy in TCRdb shows in-frame clones only, minus some. Of about 2.2 million clones in the sample, approximately 92% were seen once. Sequenced sample: naive CD8+ T cells from PBMCs. The source is a man aged 18 to 29 in good health. Some clones in this sample may be carry-over from other donors' samples.

Concerning this clone itself: The sample contains more than one DNA sequence encoding this CDR3. The gene calls are TRBV19 and TRBJ1-1; no clear D gene. V dropped 4 bases and J dropped 1 base, with 7 bases sitting between them. The length of the CDR3 is 13 residues. From germline, CDR1 is LNHDA and CDR2 SQIVND (reference sequence). For the CDR3, the DNA is TGTGCCAGTAGTACCACGGGGAACACTGAAGCTTTCTTT. It yields the protein CASSTTGNTEAFF.

The V gene is TRBV29-1, the J gene TRBJ1-1; D might be TRBD1 (5 bases). The CDR3 spans 12 residues. Per the germline V gene, CDR1 is SQVTM and CDR2 is ANQGSEA. For the CDR3, the DNA is TGCAGGGCCGTTCGGGACTCCACTGAAGCTTTCTTT. Protein: CRAVRDSTEAFF.

This chain connects TRBV5-1 to TRBJ1-1, with TRBD1 matching over 7 bases. In germline, CDR1 is SGHRS, CDR2 YFSETQ. V lost 0 bases, J lost 1 base, and 3 bases stayed unmatched. CDR3 length: 15 amino acids. The CDR3 nucleotides are TGCGCCAGCAGCTTGGTAGCAGGGGGGAACACTGAAGCTTTCTTT. Amino acid sequence: CASSLVAGGNTEAFF.

The chain employs TRBV4-2 and TRBJ2-7, with 9 bases lining up with TRBD2. With V trimmed by 5 bases and J by 2 bases, 7 bases remained unmatched. The CDR3 spans 15 residues. Germline CDR1 LGHNA, CDR2 YNFKEQ. The CDR3 sequence is CASSFTRTSAYEQYF. CDR3 nucleotide sequence: TGTGCCAGCAGCTTTACGCGGACTAGCGCCTACGAGCAGTACTTC.

The gene calls are TRBV5-8 and TRBJ2-1; 7 nucleotides align to TRBD1. CDR1 and CDR2 from the germline V gene are SGHTS and YDEGEE. The trim removed 4 bases at V and 5 bases at J, leaving 6 bases unmatched. CDR3 length: 14 residues. CDR3 amino acids: CASSTGTADNEQFF. The CDR3 DNA reads as TGTGCCAGCAGCACCGGGACAGCCGACAATGAGCAGTTCTTC.

With respect to this clone: Additional DNA sequences in this sample encode the identical CDR3. The chain has TRBV7-8 and TRBJ2-7; D gene ambiguous. Deletions cut 3 bases from V and 3 bases from J, with 6 bases between. CDR1 and CDR2 (germline): SGHVS, FQNEAQ. The CDR3 is made up of 12 amino acids. The CDR3 bases are TGTGCCAGCAGCTTGGACGTCTACGAGCAGTACTTC. This sequence encodes CASSLDVYEQYF.

CDR3 coding DNA: TGTGCCAGCAGTTCCGCCCAGGACAGGGGTTGGAATGGCTACACCTTC. This translates into CASSSAQDRGWNGYTF. J is TRBJ1-2 and V is TRBV28, with TRBD1 identical over 9 bases. The germline CDR1 and CDR2 sequences are MDHEN and SYDVKM. J lost 6 bases, V lost 4 bases, and 12 bases had no gene match. The CDR3 loop spans 16 amino acids.

The V and J genes are TRBV7-9 and TRBJ2-3; D gene unclear. The V gene lost 6 bases and the J gene lost 2 bases, with 15 bases spanning the gap. Germline assignment: CDR1 SEHNR and CDR2 FQNEAQ (reference sequence). The CDR3 covers 15 residues. DNA of the CDR3: TGTGCCAGCAGTCTGAACCTGGGCTACACAGATACGCAGTATTTT. Protein product: CASSLNLGYTDTQYF.

This clone was recorded only once. J is TRBJ1-1 and V is TRBV13; the D gene is possibly TRBD1 (6 bases). Germline CDR1 reads PRHDT; CDR2 reads FYEKMQ (reference sequence). The CDR3 runs 14 residues. V lost 4 bases and J 0 bases, leaving 9 bases between the germline ends. The CDR3 reads CASSSQGMNTEAFF. The CDR3, as DNA: TGTGCCAGCAGCTCCCAGGGGATGAACACTGAAGCTTTCTTT.

The chain recombines TRBV19 with TRBJ2-7; 8 bases fit TRBD1. The CDR3 consists of 11 residues. Germline V lookup: CDR1 LNHDA, CDR2 SQIVND (reference sequence). With V trimmed by 9 bases and J by 12 bases, 10 bases remained unmatched. This CDR3 reads CASMTGAKMYF. CDR3 DNA: TGTGCCAGCATGACAGGGGCCAAGATGTACTTC.

The gene calls are TRBV6-6 and TRBJ1-5, with no clear D. CDR1 is MNHNY and CDR2 is SVGAGI in the germline V gene (reference sequence). Deletions cut 1 base from V and 6 bases from J, with 13 bases between. The CDR3 is 15 residues long. The CDR3 region is CASSYYPPSGQPQHF. The CDR3 DNA reads TGTGCCAGCAGTTACTATCCCCCGAGTGGTCAGCCCCAGCATTTT.

Concerning this clone itself: Other DNA sequences of this sample code for an identical CDR3. V gene TRBV28 combines with J gene TRBJ1-1; 8 bases agree with TRBD1. V was pared by 6 bases and J by 3 bases, with 3 bases of the junction left unmatched. Germline CDR1 is MDHEN and CDR2 is SYDVKM. The CDR3 runs to 13 residues. The CDR3 nucleotides read TGTGCCAGCAGCCTACAGGGGGACACTGAAGCTTTCTTT. This codes for CASSLQGDTEAFF.

The chain combines TRBV7-3 with TRBJ2-1, with D perhaps being TRBD1 or TRBD2 (5 bases each). CDR3 length: 14 amino acids. Germline CDR1 is SGHTA and CDR2 is FQGTGA. The germline V and J ends were trimmed by 0 bases and 8 bases, with 11 bases remaining between them. The CDR3 sequence: CASSLTGLADEQFF. As DNA, the CDR3 is TGTGCCAGCAGCTTAACGGGGCTAGCCGATGAGCAGTTCTTC.

The rearrangement links TRBV11-2 to TRBJ2-7; 8 nucleotides align to TRBD1. CDR3 length equals 15 residues. From germline, CDR1 is SGHAT and CDR2 FQNNGV. J was trimmed by 5 bases and V by 1 base; bases with no gene match: 7. The CDR3 loop reads CASSLALGTGHEQYF. DNA of the CDR3: TGTGCCAGCAGCTTAGCCCTAGGGACAGGACACGAGCAGTACTTC.

The chain recombines TRBV28 with TRBJ2-1; TRBD2 aligns across 8 bases. V shed 2 bases, J shed 6 bases, and the junction held 6 bases outside the gene matches. The length of the CDR3 is 15 residues. Germline CDR1 reads MDHEN; CDR2 reads SYDVKM. The DNA of the CDR3 is TGTGCCAGCAGTTTAGAGCGGGAGTCGGGCAATGAGCAGTTCTTC. Translation gives CASSLERESGNEQFF.

The genes are TRBV19 and TRBJ2-2; D possibly uses TRBD1 or TRBD2 (5 bases each). CDR3 length: 14 amino acids. Germline V CDR1 and CDR2: LNHDA, SQIVND (reference sequence). V gave up 10 bases and J gave up 6 bases, with 18 bases separating them. The CDR3 nucleotides read TGTGCCACCTTAGGTCAGGGACGGGCCGGGGAGCTGTTTTTT. Encoded protein: CATLGQGRAGELFF.

The chain is built from TRBV7-2 and TRBJ1-1; D might be TRBD1 (5 bases). CDR1 is SGHTA, CDR2 FQGNSA, per germline. The ends were cut back, 4 bases at V and 1 base at J, with 19 bases in the middle. CDR3 size: 17 residues. The CDR3 region has the DNA TGTGCCAGCAGCTCCATCTGGGGCCATCTTCCGAACACTGAAGCTTTCTTT. It is translated as CASSSIWGHLPNTEAFF.

The genes are TRBV11-2 and TRBJ1-3; 8 bases agree with TRBD1. Germline CDR1 and CDR2: SGHAT and FQNNGV. V lost 1 base, J lost 0 bases, and 8 bases stayed unmatched. CDR3 size: 18 residues. CDR3 amino acids: CASSLALGQGISGNTIYF. CDR3 DNA sequence: TGTGCCAGCAGCTTAGCCCTCGGACAGGGAATCTCTGGAAACACCATATATTTT. The variable domain in full, with the rest retrieved from reference TRBV11-2 and TRBJ1-3, is EAGVAQSPRYKIIEKRQSVAFWCNPISGHATLYWYQQILGQGPKLLIQFQNNGVVDDSQLPKDRFSAERLKGVDSTLKIQPAKLEDSAVYLCASSLALGQGISGNTIYFGEGSWLTVV.

The V gene is TRBV28, the J gene TRBJ1-2, with D maybe TRBD1 (5 bases). This CDR3 spans 16 amino acids. Per germline, CDR1 MDHEN and CDR2 SYDVKM. Trimming removed 5 bases from V and 4 bases from J, with 20 bases in between. CDR3 DNA: TGTGCCAGCAGTCGCCCTCGACAGACCGATTTCTATGGCTACACCTTC. This sequence encodes CASSRPRQTDFYGYTF.

The rearrangement links TRBV9 to TRBJ1-1, with D maybe TRBD1 (5 bases). CDR3 size: 15 residues. Trimming cost V 0 bases and J 5 bases, with 14 bases left between them. Per germline, CDR1 SGDLS and CDR2 YYNGEE. CDR3 nucleotide sequence: TGTGCCAGCAGCGTAGGTGGGGCGGTCGGAACTGAAGCTTTCTTT. Its protein is CASSVGGAVGTEAFF.

The J gene is TRBJ2-3, the V gene TRBV29-1; D is ambiguous. Trimming took off 4 bases at V and 4 bases at J, with 9 bases between the two ends. The CDR3 is 12 residues long. Germline V gene lookup returns CDR1 SQVTM and CDR2 ANQGSEA. The CDR3 DNA reads TGCAGCGTTGTCCCCCCGCCAGATACGCAGTATTTT. Its translation is CSVVPPPDTQYF.

This chain uses TRBV19 with TRBJ1-5; tentatively, D is TRBD1 (5 bases). The CDR3 is 19 residues long. CDR1 and CDR2 (germline): LNHDA, SQIVND (reference sequence). Trimming pared 7 bases from V and 0 bases from J, leaving 25 bases between. The CDR3 loop reads CASTTNEGTGLYSNQPQHF. DNA of the CDR3: TGTGCCAGTACCACCAACGAGGGGACGGGTCTTTATAGCAATCAGCCCCAGCATTTT.

This chain uses TRBV30 with TRBJ2-3; D may be TRBD2 (6 bases). The germline CDR1 and CDR2 sequences are GTSNPN and SVGIG (reference sequence). The V and J ends lost 3 bases and 3 bases respectively, with 13 bases between them. The CDR3 sequence is 14 residues long. For the CDR3, the DNA is TGTGCCTGGAGCATCGGGAGTTGGACAGATACGCAGTATTTT. Its translation: CAWSIGSWTDTQYF.

The chain combines TRBV7-9 with TRBJ2-7; possibly TRBD1 for D (6 bases). This CDR3 has 17 residues. CDR1 SEHNR and CDR2 FQNEAQ come from the germline V gene (reference sequence). The V end lost 3 bases, the J end lost 2 bases, and 20 bases lay between the germline ends. CDR3 nucleotides: TGTGCCAGCAGCTTGAGCCTACCTCAAACAGGGACCTACGAGCAGTACTTC. Translating gives CASSLSLPQTGTYEQYF.

This chain connects TRBV6-1 to TRBJ2-1, with D hard to call. CDR1 and CDR2 (germline): MNHNS, SASEGT. This CDR3 has 14 residues. The ends were cut back, 2 bases at V and 8 bases at J, with 13 bases in the middle. CDR3: CASSELVGLHEQFF. In DNA form, the CDR3 reads TGTGCCAGCAGTGAACTAGTCGGTCTGCATGAGCAGTTCTTC.